The clone carrying this T cell receptor (beta chain) was seen repeatedly, ten times or more. These data originate in a study of CD8 T cells in ankylosing spondylitis. Researchers built TCR beta libraries using quantitative 5'-RACE with molecular barcodes. TCRdb re-called the 5' RACE reads with MiXCR, one entry per CDR3 protein. The sample lists tens of thousands of distinct CDR3 sequences, 5.3% occurring once. Trimming took off 2 bases at V and 6 bases at J, with 11 bases between the two ends. The CDR3 contains 14 residues. Germline lookup yields CDR1 MNHEY and CDR2 SVGEGT. Sequencing used blood, either unsorted or a sorted T cell fraction (not recorded which). The chain is built from TRBV6-2 or TRBV6-3 and TRBJ1-5, with unresolved D. The receptor comes from a male donor with ankylosing spondylitis or in good health (not recorded which). The CDR3 here is CASSYGAFGQPQHF. CDR3 coding DNA: TGTGCCAGCAGTTACGGTGCATTCGGTCAGCCCCAGCATTTT.